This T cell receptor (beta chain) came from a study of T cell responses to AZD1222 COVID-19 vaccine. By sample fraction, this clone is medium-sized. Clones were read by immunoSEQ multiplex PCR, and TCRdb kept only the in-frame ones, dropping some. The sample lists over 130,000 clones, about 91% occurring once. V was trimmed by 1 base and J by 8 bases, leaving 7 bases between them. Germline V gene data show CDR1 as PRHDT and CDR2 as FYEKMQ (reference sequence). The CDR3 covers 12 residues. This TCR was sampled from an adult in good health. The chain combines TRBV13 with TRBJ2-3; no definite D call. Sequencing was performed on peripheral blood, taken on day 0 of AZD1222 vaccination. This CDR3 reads CASSLDKVTQYF. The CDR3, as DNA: TGTGCCAGCAGCTTAGATAAGGTTACGCAGTATTTT.